These 11 T cell receptor beta chains were sequenced from one sample in a study of blood T cell repertoires in COVID-19. TCRdb keeps only in-frame clones here, not all; method: immunoSEQ multiplex PCR. This sample carries 250,000 to 300,000 clones, 80% to 90% of them seen once, and the ten largest clones take over 1.5%. Sequenced sample: peripheral blood. Source of these receptors: a man younger than 40 with active or convalescent COVID-19.

The gene calls are TRBV7-9 and TRBJ1-2; D might be TRBD1 (5 bases). Germline values: CDR1 SEHNR, CDR2 FQNEAQ (reference sequence). The CDR3 sequence is 14 residues long. V gave up 5 bases and J gave up 1 base, with 11 bases separating them. This CDR3 is CASSPPGLNYGYTF. CDR3 nucleotide sequence: TGTGCCAGCAGCCCACCAGGGCTTAACTATGGCTACACCTTC.

The rearrangement uses TRBV9 and TRBJ1-3; tentative D call: TRBD1 (6 bases). Trimming took off 3 bases at V and 0 bases at J, with 13 bases between the two ends. CDR1 is SGDLS, CDR2 YYNGEE, per germline. The CDR3 is 16 amino acids. The CDR3 reads CASSGDNSHSGNTIYF. The CDR3 DNA reads TGTGCCAGCAGCGGGGACAACTCTCACTCTGGAAACACCATATATTTT. The entire variable domain, with the rest obtained from reference TRBV9 and TRBJ1-3, is as follows: DSGVTQTPKHLITATGQRVTLRCSPRSGDLSVYWYQQSLDQGLQFLIQYYNGEERAKGNILERFSAQQFPDLHSELNLSSLELGDSALYFCASSGDNSHSGNTIYFGEGSWLTVV.

The chain employs TRBV19 and TRBJ1-3; possibly TRBD1 for D (6 bases). V gave up 0 bases and J gave up 0 bases, with 12 bases separating them. This CDR3 is 17 amino acids long. Germline values: CDR1 LNHDA, CDR2 SQIVND (reference sequence). CDR3 DNA: TGTGCCAGTAGTATAGATTCAGGGGCATACTCTGGAAACACCATATATTTT. This translates into CASSIDSGAYSGNTIYF.

The rearrangement joins TRBV11-2 to TRBJ2-2, with D perhaps TRBD2 (6 bases). CDR1 SGHAT and CDR2 FQNNGV come from the germline V gene. The CDR3 is 15 residues long. The V gene lost 5 bases and the J gene lost 0 bases, with 10 bases spanning the gap. The CDR3 sequence: CASSARLANTGELFF. As DNA, the CDR3 is TGTGCCAGCAGCGCAAGACTAGCGAACACCGGGGAGCTGTTTTTT. Variable domain in full (rest from reference TRBV11-2 and TRBJ2-2): EAGVAQSPRYKIIEKRQSVAFWCNPISGHATLYWYQQILGQGPKLLIQFQNNGVVDDSQLPKDRFSAERLKGVDSTLKIQPAKLEDSAVYLCASSARLANTGELFFGEGSRLTVL.

The rearrangement links TRBV12-3 or TRBV12-4 to TRBJ1-2, with D unresolved. This CDR3 comprises 13 residues. V lost 5 bases to trimming and J lost 6 bases, with 13 bases between them. In nucleotides, the CDR3 is TGTGCCAGCAGTCAAGAGAGAGCCCATGGCTACACCTTC. Its protein is CASSQERAHGYTF.

The chain uses TRBV5-8 and TRBJ2-4; perhaps TRBD2 as D (7 bases). In germline, CDR1 is SGHTS, CDR2 YDEGEE. V was cut by 4 bases and J by 10 bases, with 21 bases left in between. This CDR3 comprises 15 residues. For the CDR3, the DNA is TGTGCCAGCAGCGGGGAGGGGGTGCCGACTTCAATTCAGTACTTC. It yields the protein CASSGEGVPTSIQYF. Full variable domain (remainder filled in from reference TRBV5-8 and TRBJ2-4): EAGVTQSPTHLIKTRGQQATLRCSPISGHTSVYWYQQALGLGLQFLLWYDEGEERNRGNFPPRFSGRQFPNYSSELNVNALELEDSALYLCASSGEGVPTSIQYFGAGTRLSVL.

The chain has TRBV7-9 and TRBJ2-2; D is uncertain. The CDR3 is 13 residues long. Deletions cut 9 bases from V and 1 base from J, with 9 bases between. CDR1 SEHNR and CDR2 FQNEAQ come from the germline V gene (reference sequence). The CDR3 spells CASSPENTGELFF. For the CDR3, the DNA is TGTGCCAGTTCCCCAGAGAACACCGGGGAGCTGTTTTTT.

The rearrangement uses TRBV28 and TRBJ2-5; 7 positions agree with TRBD2. The CDR3 is made up of 14 amino acids. CDR1 is MDHEN, CDR2 SYDVKM, per germline. V gave up 5 bases and J gave up 5 bases; unmatched junction bases: 8. The CDR3 coding sequence is TGTGCCAGCAGTATATTGGTGGGGGGGGAGACCCAGTACTTC. This gives the protein CASSILVGGETQYF.

V and J are TRBV29-1 and TRBJ2-7; 10 positions agree with TRBD1. The junction had 1 base not matched to a gene; V was cut back by 4 bases and J by 4 bases. Germline CDR1 SQVTM, CDR2 ANQGSEA. The CDR3 runs 12 residues. The CDR3 DNA reads as TGCAGCGTTGTGGGACAGGGGTACGAGCAGTACTTC. Its protein product is CSVVGQGYEQYF.

V is TRBV2 and J is TRBJ2-7; 8 nucleotides match TRBD2. CDR1 SNHLY and CDR2 FYNNEI come from the germline V gene. Losses at the gene ends were 2 bases for V and 3 bases for J; bases not matched to a gene: 3. The CDR3 totals 14 residues. The CDR3 DNA reads as TGTGCCAGCAGTGAATCTCGGGGGGGCTACGAGCAGTACTTC. It is translated as CASSESRGGYEQYF.

The rearrangement uses TRBV5-6 and TRBJ1-2; D may be TRBD1 (6 bases). The CDR3 is 15 amino acids. V was pared by 0 bases and J by 5 bases, with 14 bases between. Germline CDR1 SGHDT, CDR2 YYEEEE. The CDR3 region has the DNA TGTGCCAGCAGCTTGGTAGGGGGAAACCTGTATGGCTACACCTTC. Its protein is CASSLVGGNLYGYTF.